The 18 T cell receptor beta chains presented below share a single source sample, sequenced in a study of CD8+CD57+ T cells in acquired aplastic anemia. Genomic DNA, the template, was used for profiling of the TCR beta VDJ and CDR3. One entry per CDR3 protein, called by TCRdb with MiXCR from the reads. The repertoire includes about 160,000 distinct CDR3 sequences, around 75% of them detected once, and more than 35% sits in the top ten. Patients chosen for sequencing had CD8+CD57+ cells that had expanded, as shown by flow cytometry. The material sequenced was sorted CD4+, CD8+, or CD8+CD57+ T cells (not recorded which) from PBMCs. These receptors were collected from a human donor with aplastic anemia.

V gene TRBV7-7 combines with J gene TRBJ2-7; TRBD2 is a possible D gene (6 bases). Between the trimmed V and J ends, which lost 1 base and 3 bases, there was a span of 7 bases. This CDR3 has 13 residues. Germline V gene sequence: CDR1 SSHAT, CDR2 FNYEAQ (reference sequence). Written as DNA, the CDR3 is TGTGCCAGCAGCTTAGAAGCGGGCTACGAGCAGTACTTC. It specifies CASSLEAGYEQYF.

The CDR3 loop reads CASSLARTGELFF. For the CDR3, the DNA is TGTGCCAGCAGCTTAGCCCGCACCGGGGAGCTGTTTTTT. The chain links TRBV7-6 to TRBJ2-2; D gene uncertain. Germline-derived CDR1 and CDR2 are SGHVS and FNYEAQ. The CDR3 contains 13 residues. Trimming shortened V by 0 bases and J by 4 bases, and 3 bases separated the two germline ends. Full variable domain (rest looked up from reference TRBV7-6 and TRBJ2-2): GAGVSQSPRYKVTKRGQDVALRCDPISGHVSLYWYRQALGQGPEFLTYFNYEAQQDKSGLPNDRFSAERPEGSISTLTIQRTEQRDSAMYRCASSLARTGELFFGEGSRLTVL.

This clonotype was recorded a few times. The chain links TRBV15 to TRBJ2-2, with a weak D call TRBD1 (5 bases). Trimming removed 6 bases from V and 4 bases from J, with 12 bases in between. The CDR3 loop spans 14 amino acids. Germline V gene data show CDR1 as LNHNV and CDR2 as YYDKDF (reference sequence). CDR3 protein: CATRIRQSTGELFF. The CDR3 coding sequence is TGTGCCACCAGAATCCGACAGTCCACCGGGGAGCTGTTTTTT.

The CDR3 nucleotides read TGTGCCAGCAGCTTTCCCTGGACATTCGAGCAGTTCTTC. It translates to CASSFPWTFEQFF. This chain links TRBV7-9 with TRBJ2-1; TRBD1 is a possible D gene (5 bases). CDR1 and CDR2 (germline): SEHNR, FQNEAQ (reference sequence). The CDR3 length is 13 residues. Deletions cut 3 bases from V and 10 bases from J, with 13 bases between.

This clonotype occurred many times. This chain links TRBV10-2 with TRBJ1-2, with D maybe TRBD1 (6 bases). Germline CDR1 and CDR2: WSHSY and SAAADI. The CDR3 has 15 residues. Trimming removed 3 bases from V and 2 bases from J, with 13 bases in between. DNA of the CDR3: TGCGCCAGCAGTGACTTCACAGGGTCCAACTATGGCTACACCTTC. It codes for CASSDFTGSNYGYTF.

The J gene is TRBJ1-1, the V gene TRBV2; D possibly corresponds to TRBD1 (6 bases). CDR3 size: 14 residues. CDR1 and CDR2 (germline): SNHLY, FYNNEI. Trimming cost V 5 bases and J 1 base, with 11 bases left between them. The DNA of the CDR3 is TGTGCCAGCAGTATTGGACAGACGAACACTGAAGCTTTCTTT. Protein product: CASSIGQTNTEAFF.

V is TRBV9 and J is TRBJ2-7; 7 nucleotides agree with TRBD2. Losses at the gene ends were 0 bases for V and 2 bases for J; bases not matched to a gene: 5. The CDR3 contains 15 residues. CDR1 and CDR2 from the germline V gene are SGDLS and YYNGEE. The CDR3 DNA sequence: TGTGCCAGCAGCGTAGATCTAGGGAGGGCCTACGAGCAGTACTTC. This encodes CASSVDLGRAYEQYF.

This clonotype was counted between two and nine times. The genes are TRBV20-1 and TRBJ2-7; 8 bases agree with TRBD2. The CDR3 is made up of 15 amino acids. Germline CDR1 and CDR2: DFQATT and SNEGSKA (reference sequence). J was trimmed by 3 bases and V by 1 base; bases with no gene match: 8. CDR3 region: CSARALAGGDYEQYF. The DNA of the CDR3 is TGCAGTGCTAGAGCCTTGGCGGGGGGTGACTACGAGCAGTACTTC.

This chain joins TRBV20-1 and TRBJ1-2, with D possibly being TRBD1 (5 bases). CDR3 length: 13 amino acids. The germline V and J ends were trimmed by 3 bases and 3 bases, with 11 bases remaining between them. Germline V gene lookup returns CDR1 DFQATT and CDR2 SNEGSKA (reference sequence). The CDR3 loop is CSARSGPDYGYTF. CDR3 bases: TGCAGTGCTAGGTCGGGGCCCGACTATGGCTACACCTTC.

This clonotype was seen more than once but under ten times. The rearrangement uses TRBV15 and TRBJ2-7; no definite D call. V lost 0 bases and J lost 1, with 13 bases in between. Germline V gene data show CDR1 as LNHNV and CDR2 as YYDKDF (reference sequence). CDR3 length: 16 amino acids. CDR3 coding DNA: TGTGCCACCAGCAGAGAGGGAATAGCTACGTCCTACGAGCAGTACTTC. This gives the protein CATSREGIATSYEQYF.

The chain joins TRBV24-1 to TRBJ2-2; 10 nucleotides match TRBD2. V dropped 5 bases and J dropped 0; count of bases not matched to a gene: 11. In germline, CDR1 is KGHDR, CDR2 SFDVKD. The CDR3 contains 19 residues. CDR3 sequence: CATSGSGLAYSANTGELFF. CDR3 in DNA: TGTGCCACCAGTGGTTCGGGACTAGCGTACAGTGCGAACACCGGGGAGCTGTTTTTT.

This clonotype was found a few times. The chain uses TRBV5-8 and TRBJ2-5, with 15 bases lining up with TRBD2. The CDR3 has 14 residues. The germline gives CDR1 SGHTS, CDR2 YDEGEE. V lost 0 bases to trimming and J lost 13 bases; unmatched junction nucleotides: 4. The CDR3 loop is CASSLEGLAGGPYF. The CDR3 region has the DNA TGTGCCAGCAGCTTGGAGGGACTAGCGGGGGGCCCGTACTTC.

V usage is TRBV25-1 and J usage is TRBJ1-1; TRBD1 aligns across 7 bases. In germline, CDR1 is MGHDK, CDR2 SYGVNS. The CDR3 covers 13 residues. V trimming: 6 bases; J trimming: 5 bases; junction bases outside the gene matches: 6. CDR3 residues: CASRNTGETEAFF. CDR3 DNA: TGTGCCAGCAGGAATACAGGGGAAACTGAAGCTTTCTTT.

The chain links TRBV6-4 to TRBJ1-5; D remains unclear. The CDR3 extends over 13 amino acids. The V gene's germline CDR1 is MRHNA and CDR2 SNTAGT. Between the trimmed V and J ends, which lost 0 bases and 5 bases, there was a span of 5 bases. The CDR3 region is CASSDSADQPQHF. In DNA form, the CDR3 reads TGTGCCAGCAGTGACTCCGCCGATCAGCCCCAGCATTTT.

This clonotype was seen ten or more times. The V gene is TRBV9, the J gene TRBJ2-1; 13 bases agree with TRBD2. Trimming cost V 0 bases and J 4 bases; bases outside gene matches: 7. This CDR3 has 18 amino acids. Germline loops: CDR1 SGDLS, CDR2 YYNGEE. CDR3 nucleotides: TGTGCCAGCAGCGTAGACGAGACTAGCGGGGGGATATACAATGAGCAGTTCTTC. Protein: CASSVDETSGGIYNEQFF. The complete variable domain, with remaining parts taken from reference TRBV9 and TRBJ2-1, reads DSGVTQTPKHLITATGQRVTLRCSPRSGDLSVYWYQQSLDQGLQFLIQYYNGEERAKGNILERFSAQQFPDLHSELNLSSLELGDSALYFCASSVDETSGGIYNEQFFGPGTRLTVL.

J is TRBJ2-3 and V is TRBV5-1; D is uncertain. This CDR3 is 15 amino acids long. The ends were cut back, 7 bases at V and 1 base at J, with 16 bases in the middle. CDR1 is SGHRS, CDR2 YFSETQ, per germline. DNA of the CDR3: TGCGCCAGCGGTCCGATGGGGTCGGGCACAGATACGCAGTATTTT. It encodes CASGPMGSGTDTQYF. Looking up the rest from reference TRBV5-1 and TRBJ2-3 gives the full variable domain: KAGVTQTPRYLIKTRGQQVTLSCSPISGHRSVSWYQQTPGQGLQFLFEYFSETQRNKGNFPGRFSGRQFSNSRSEMNVSTLELGDSALYLCASGPMGSGTDTQYFGPGTRLTVL.

This clonotype was picked up a small number of times. The chain couples TRBV20-1 to TRBJ2-1, with D tentatively TRBD1 (6 bases). The CDR3 runs 14 residues. Between the trimmed V and J ends, which lost 0 bases and 5 bases, there was a span of 11 bases. The V gene's germline CDR1 is DFQATT and CDR2 SNEGSKA (reference sequence). The CDR3 reads CSARESRGHNEQFF. For the CDR3, the DNA is TGCAGTGCTAGAGAAAGCAGGGGCCACAATGAGCAGTTCTTC.

The chain carries TRBV10-3 and TRBJ2-7; 9 bases are shared with TRBD1. The germline gives CDR1 ENHRY, CDR2 SYGVKD. The CDR3 is 16 residues long. Trimming at V came to 3 bases and at J to 3 bases, leaving 9 bases not matched to a gene. The CDR3 loop reads CAISDPSGQGIYEQYF. Here the CDR3 DNA reads TGTGCCATCAGTGACCCCTCAGGACAGGGGATCTACGAGCAGTACTTC.